This is a list of T cell receptor beta chains from one sample in a study of T-cell reconstitution after alpha-beta-depleted transplantation in children. TCRdb called the PCR reads again in MiXCR, with one record for every CDR3 protein. The top ten clones hold less than 15% of a sample with 550,000 to 600,000 distinct CDR3 sequences, roughly 24% of them seen once. The specimen comprised PBMCs, mostly from graft donor cells, sampled 360 days after TCRalphabeta/CD19-depleted stem cell transplant. These receptor sequences come from a boy under two years old who had a stem cell transplant for acute myeloid leukemia, so the T cells may come from the graft donor. Both conserved end residues are part of each CDR3. D genes are given only for firm matches. Not all rows give a size; the values are once, few, many and, for expanded clones, a class.

NA	NA	TRBV3-1	TRBJ2-3	14	CASSLWGSPDTQYF	TGTGCCAGCAGCCTCTGGGGTAGCCCAGATACGCAGTATTTT
NA	few	TRBV20-1	TRBJ1-5	16	CSASRLQGYSNQPQHF	TGCAGTGCTAGCCGCCTCCAGGGTTATAGCAATCAGCCCCAGCATTTT
NA	NA	TRBV9	TRBJ2-7	13	CASSPRMEPEQYF	TGTGCCAGCAGCCCGAGGATGGAGCCCGAGCAGTACTTC
TRBD1	few	TRBV5-5	TRBJ1-1	15	CASSWGDRGDTEAFF	TGTGCCAGCAGCTGGGGGGACAGGGGTGACACTGAAGCTTTCTTT
NA	NA	TRBV7-9	TRBJ2-5	16	CASSPQGQTEMETQYF	TGTGCCAGCAGCCCGCAGGGGCAGACGGAAATGGAGACCCAGTACTTC
TRBD2	NA	TRBV20-1	TRBJ2-1	15	CSAREGLAGSHEQFF	TGCAGTGCTAGAGAGGGACTAGCGGGGAGCCATGAGCAGTTCTTC
NA	many	TRBV7-2	TRBJ2-1	17	CASSLAGGLSSYNEQFF	TGTGCCAGCAGCTTAGCCGGGGGGCTTAGCTCCTACAATGAGCAGTTCTTC
NA	NA	TRBV12-3/TRBV12-4	TRBJ1-5	14	CASSLGTWGQPQHF	TGTGCCAGCAGTTTAGGGACATGGGGACAGCCCCAGCATTTT
TRBD2	NA	TRBV10-2	TRBJ2-1	14	CASGTSGVHNEQFF	TGCGCCAGTGGGACTAGCGGGGTCCACAATGAGCAGTTCTTC
TRBD1	few	TRBV6-5	TRBJ2-4	16	CASSYDRVLAKNIQYF	TGTGCCAGCAGTTACGACAGGGTACTAGCCAAAAACATTCAGTACTTC
NA	NA	TRBV18	TRBJ2-2	12	CASSQQTRALFF	TGTGCCAGCTCACAACAGACTCGGGCGCTGTTTTTT
NA	many	TRBV29-1	TRBJ2-1	15	CSVEGMVSSYNEQFF	TGCAGCGTTGAAGGAATGGTGAGCTCCTACAATGAGCAGTTCTTC
NA	few	TRBV12-3/TRBV12-4	TRBJ2-5	16	CASSYIIRDGGETQYF	TGTGCCAGCAGTTATATAATCCGGGACGGTGGAGAGACCCAGTACTTC
NA	many	TRBV29-1	TRBJ2-5	16	CSVEEDDRKVQETQYF	TGCAGCGTTGAAGAGGATGACAGAAAGGTCCAAGAGACCCAGTACTTC
TRBD1	NA	TRBV7-2	TRBJ2-4	15	CASSIARDSENIQYF	TGTGCCAGCAGCATCGCCCGGGACAGCGAAAACATTCAGTACTTC
NA	NA	TRBV24-1	TRBJ2-3	15	CATSSSRRRTDTQYF	TGTGCCACCAGTTCCTCGAGACGTCGCACAGATACGCAGTATTTT
NA	many	TRBV7-9	TRBJ2-7	11	CASSSRDEQYF	TGTGCCAGCAGCAGCCGGGACGAGCAGTACTTC
NA	NA	TRBV29-1	TRBJ1-2	17	CSVEDTATRYRPYGYTF	TGCAGCGTTGAAGATACCGCCACGAGATACCGACCCTATGGCTACACCTTC
TRBD2	many	TRBV9	TRBJ2-7	14	CASSVASQRGPRNF	TGTGCCAGCAGCGTAGCTAGTCAGCGGGGGCCCCGAAACTTC
NA	NA	TRBV6-5	TRBJ1-4	14	CASSYRQGREKLFF	TGTGCCAGCAGTTACAGGCAGGGGCGAGAAAAACTGTTTTTT
NA	NA	TRBV7-2	TRBJ2-3	12	CASSPGLDTQYF	TGTGCCAGCAGCCCAGGGTTGGATACGCAGTATTTT
TRBD1	NA	TRBV20-1	TRBJ2-7	13	CSARVRDSYEQYF	TGCAGTGCTAGAGTCCGGGACAGCTACGAGCAGTACTTC
NA	few	TRBV19	TRBJ2-1	11	CASSMDHEQFF	TGTGCCAGTAGTATGGACCATGAGCAGTTCTTC
TRBD1	few	TRBV20-1	TRBJ1-2	15	CSAINRDRGNYGYTF	TGCAGTGCTATAAACCGGGACAGGGGTAACTATGGCTACACCTTC
NA	many	TRBV28	TRBJ2-5	14	CASSLPGVQETQYF	TGTGCCAGCAGTTTACCAGGGGTACAAGAGACCCAGTACTTC
NA	NA	TRBV18	TRBJ2-1	16	CASSPVRSPTYNEQFF	TGTGCCAGCTCACCAGTCCGTTCCCCAACCTACAATGAGCAGTTCTTC
NA	NA	TRBV5-4	TRBJ2-1	15	CASSLGGLSNNEQFF	TGTGCCAGCAGCTTGGGAGGGCTATCAAACAATGAGCAGTTCTTC
NA	few	TRBV20-1	TRBJ1-2	11	CSARGLYGYTF	TGCAGCGCCCGAGGGTTATATGGCTACACCTTC
NA	NA	TRBV5-6	TRBJ2-5	12	CAMSPGVGSQYF	TGTGCCATGAGTCCGGGGGTAGGGTCCCAGTACTTC
TRBD1	NA	TRBV11-3	TRBJ2-3	17	CASSTRDRGPFTDTQYF	TGTGCCAGCAGCACCCGGGACAGGGGGCCGTTCACAGATACGCAGTATTTT
NA	many	TRBV12-3/TRBV12-4	TRBJ2-1	14	CASTPLGVENEQFF	TGTGCCAGCACCCCCCTGGGGGTAGAGAATGAGCAGTTCTTC
NA	NA	TRBV7-3	TRBJ2-1	15	CASSPDKTSYNEQFF	TGTGCCAGCAGTCCCGACAAAACGTCCTACAATGAGCAGTTCTTC